These 10 T cell receptor beta chains were all obtained from the same sample, sequenced in a study of post-analysis software for immune sequencing data. Overall study findings and caveats: Elevated frequency relative to controls characterized roughly five TRBV segments in patients, TRBV5-6, TRBV5-1 and TRBV20-1 among them.

These receptors have no identified antigens. Each TCR beta cDNA library carried unique molecular identifiers. MiXCR, run by TCRdb on the PCR reads, gives a single entry per CDR3 protein. The sample records approximately 440,000 distinct CDR3 sequences, approximately 46% being singletons. Sequenced sample: blood. The receptor source for this set is a girl between 10 and 17 years old with multiple sclerosis.

The chain couples TRBV3-1 to TRBJ2-1; no clear D gene. The CDR3 is 12 amino acids. The germline V gene has CDR1 LGHDT and CDR2 YNNKEL (reference sequence). The germline V and J ends were trimmed by 1 base and 14 bases, with 12 bases remaining between them. CDR3 sequence: CASSQALASKFF. The CDR3 region has the DNA TGTGCCAGCAGCCAAGCACTCGCGTCAAAGTTCTTC.

The gene calls are TRBV15 and TRBJ2-5; 8 bases fit TRBD2. This CDR3 is built from 15 residues. The germline V gene has CDR1 LNHNV and CDR2 YYDKDF (reference sequence). The J segment lost 1 base and the V segment lost 3 bases, leaving 4 bases of the junction unmatched. Here the CDR3 reads CATSSGTSGQETQYF. The CDR3 nucleotides are TGTGCCACCAGCAGTGGTACTAGCGGCCAAGAGACCCAGTACTTC.

This clonotype was seen a few times. This chain joins TRBV18 and TRBJ2-1, with D uncertain. The V gene lost 2 bases and the J gene lost 3 bases, with 11 bases spanning the gap. Germline CDR1 is KGHSH and CDR2 is LQKENI. The CDR3 runs to 15 residues. CDR3 sequence (DNA): TGTGCCAGCTCACCAGAAACCGGGCTCTACAATGAGCAGTTCTTC. This sequence encodes CASSPETGLYNEQFF.

This chain joins TRBV10-2 and TRBJ2-1; D gene uncertain. Germline V gene data show CDR1 as WSHSY and CDR2 as SAAADI. The CDR3 extends over 15 amino acids. V lost 0 bases, J lost 0 bases, and 6 bases lay in between. CDR3 nucleotide sequence: TGCGCCAGCAGTGAGTCGGTGAGCTCCTACAATGAGCAGTTCTTC. It codes for CASSESVSSYNEQFF.

The chain has TRBV5-5 and TRBJ2-7; 8 nucleotides agree with TRBD1. CDR1 SGHKS and CDR2 YYEKEE come from the germline V gene (reference sequence). This CDR3 has 15 residues. The V gene end was trimmed by 4 bases and the J gene end by 5 bases; junction bases not matched to a gene: 11. CDR3 amino acids: CASSGKDRAGNEQYF. CDR3 DNA: TGTGCCAGCAGCGGAAAGGACAGGGCAGGGAACGAGCAGTACTTC.

The chain couples TRBV11-2 to TRBJ2-5; tentatively, D is TRBD2 (6 bases). The CDR3 covers 15 residues. V gave up 6 bases and J gave up 2 bases, with 16 bases separating them. The V gene's germline CDR1 is SGHAT and CDR2 FQNNGV. The CDR3 coding sequence is TGTGCCAGCAGTTTTATCCGGGACTCACAAGAGACCCAGTACTTC. Translated, it gives CASSFIRDSQETQYF.

J is TRBJ1-1 and V is TRBV2; D is ambiguous. CDR1 and CDR2 (germline): SNHLY, FYNNEI. Trimming removed 8 bases at V and 1 base at J, with 11 bases between. The CDR3 length is 13 residues. As DNA, the CDR3 is TGTGCCAGCCAAGTCGGGAGGAACACTGAAGCTTTCTTT. It yields the protein CASQVGRNTEAFF.

This clonotype was seen a few times. This rearrangement joins TRBV6-2 or TRBV6-3 to TRBJ2-5; possible D gene TRBD2, 5 bases. Germline V lookup: CDR1 MNHEY, CDR2 SVGEGT. This CDR3 spans 17 amino acids. The germline V and J ends were trimmed by 0 bases and 1 base, with 15 bases remaining between them. CDR3 nucleotide sequence: TGTGCCAGCAGTTACTCGAGACTAACCATAACCCAAGAGACCCAGTACTTC. This codes for CASSYSRLTITQETQYF.

The sample holds a few counts of this clonotype. The J gene is TRBJ2-5, the V gene TRBV13, with D tentatively TRBD2 (6 bases). Germline V lookup: CDR1 PRHDT, CDR2 FYEKMQ (reference sequence). This CDR3 has 15 amino acids. V lost 3 bases to trimming and J lost 4 bases, with 15 bases between them. The CDR3 protein is CASSLTGGLLETQYF. As DNA, the CDR3 is TGTGCCAGCAGCTTGACCGGGGGACTTTTAGAGACCCAGTACTTC.

The rearrangement uses TRBV7-2 and TRBJ1-2; unclear D gene. This CDR3 comprises 12 residues. Germline CDR1 SGHTA, CDR2 FQGNSA. V shed 4 bases and J shed 7 bases, with 10 bases lying between them. The CDR3 bases are TGTGCCAGCAGCTCCCCGGCGAGTGGCTACACCTTC. Encoded protein: CASSSPASGYTF. Complete variable domain (other parts from reference TRBV7-2 and TRBJ1-2): GAGVSQSPSNKVTEKGKDVELRCDPISGHTALYWYRQSLGQGLEFLIYFQGNSAPDKSGLPSDRFSAERTGGSVSTLTIQRTQQEDSAVYLCASSSPASGYTFGSGTRLTVV.